This T cell receptor (beta chain) comes out of a study of blood T cell repertoires in COVID-19 (dated by TCRdb to between 2020 and 2021). The study in broad terms: Samples from collaborators originated in the United States, Italy and Spain and spanned both the acute and convalescent phases of COVID-19. The material from the prospective study consisted of cDNA or gDNA derived from T cells, B-cell-depleted T cells, or PBMCs. Subjects who had been exposed to COVID-19, were actively infected with it, or had recovered from it provided the deeply sampled blood TCRbeta repertoires that made up the dataset. The repertoires were released in a freely available public database meant as a resource for research on the immune response to SARS-CoV-2. The samples were drawn from the first 160 participants of the ongoing ImmuneRACE study and from 1,254 subjects provided by 6 global collaborators. A de-identified subject ID, COVID-19 status, age in years and sex were almost always included in the sample metadata. Where available, HLA class I and class II types were taken from metadata supplied by the sample provider and were not determined by assay-based typing.

Results the study describes overall, beyond this receptor: How much clinical and demographic metadata was included differed by source and by participant, and the metadata was provided uncurated.

Collaborating institutions collected whole blood in K2EDTA tubes following their own protocols. For TCRbeta analysis, collaborators shipped samples as frozen whole blood, isolated PBMCs, or DNA extracted from either of those sample types. V sheds 1 base and J sheds 6 bases, leaving 24 bases between their ends. The germline V gene specifies KGHSH as CDR1 and LQKENI as CDR2. The CDR3, cysteine through phenylalanine, is 19 amino acids long. Of all the DNA, just the CDR3 is kept, 57 bases in frame from base 1. TCRbeta CDR3 regions were amplified from genomic DNA by means of the immunoSEQ Assay, a bias-controlled multiplex PCR. Per the original workflow: Nucleated cell counts per sample were estimated from amplification of reference gene primers within the assay. To quantify the absolute abundance of each unique TCRbeta CDR3 rearrangement, sequence reads were collapsed and filtered. For each sample, productive Simpson clonality was calculated as the square root of Simpson's diversity index across productive rearrangements. TCRdb retrieved this table from immuneACCESS and kept in-frame rearrangements only. Not all clones are present; in checked studies, unresolved V genes account for under half, and no reason is known for the remainder. The DNA was the basis for D and trimming; V, J and clone size are from that table. Counted in this sample were some 54,000 clones; roughly nine tenths of them appeared once. Roughly 10% of the sample goes to the ten largest clones.

In the case of this clone: What antigen it recognizes has not been identified. It has no much larger one-base neighbor in the sample; base qualities were not kept.

This receptor chain uses TRBV18 and TRBJ2-2, with no confident D gene call. This TCR was recovered from a man aged 80 or over with active or convalescent COVID-19. The sample was peripheral blood. At the DNA level, the sequence is TGTGCCAGCTCACCACTCGGAGCTGGTGGATTGAAAGCAGCCGGGGAGCTGTTTTTT. This gives the protein CASSPLGAGGLKAAGELFF.